This T cell receptor beta chain comes out of a study of CD8+CD57+ T cells in acquired aplastic anemia. Overall study: Reads per healthy sample averaged approximately 10 million (CD4+) and under 13 million (CD8+).

Genomic DNA, the template, was used for profiling of the TCR beta VDJ and CDR3. TCRdb reprocessed the reads via MiXCR and lists one record per CDR3 protein. Of about 180,000 distinct CDR3 sequences listed, around half are singletons. The CDR3 contains 12 residues. Looked up from germline, CDR1 is SGHDN and CDR2 is FVKESK. Deletions cut 3 bases from V and 4 bases from J, with 6 bases between. Sequencing input: sorted CD4+, CD8+, or CD8+CD57+ T cells (not recorded which) from PBMCs. The V gene is TRBV14, the J gene TRBJ1-1, with D hard to call. This sequence was found in a human donor in good health. The CDR3 here is CASSHSGTEAFF. The CDR3 bases are TGTGCCAGCAGCCACTCGGGCACTGAAGCTTTCTTT.